What follows are 5 T cell receptor beta chains derived from one specimen sequenced in a study of blood T cells in healthy people across ages. A sample-barcoded 5' primer and a J-beta primer mix were used in a second PCR of roughly 7 to 11 cycles. TCRdb re-analysed the 5' RACE reads in MiXCR, keeping a single row per CDR3 protein. Among roughly 1.9 million distinct CDR3 sequences listed, about two fifths were seen once. The specimen was blood. These receptors were obtained from a human donor in good health.

In its sample, this clonotype was seen a few times. The chain combines TRBV5-1 with TRBJ1-4; 7 nucleotides line up with TRBD1. This CDR3 is built from 13 residues. Germline V lookup: CDR1 SGHRS, CDR2 YFSETQ. Trimming took 4 bases from V and 15 from J; bases not matched to a gene: 12. CDR3 DNA sequence: TGCGCCAGCAGCACCACAGGGGAGTTTGATATGTTTTTT. Translated: CASSTTGEFDMFF.

The chain links TRBV3-1 to TRBJ2-3; D not certain. The CDR3 loop spans 13 amino acids. From germline, CDR1 is LGHDT and CDR2 YNNKEL (reference sequence). V was shortened by 8 bases and J by 5 bases, with 14 bases between the two germline ends. The CDR3 sequence: CASATVDGDTQYF. DNA of the CDR3: TGTGCCAGCGCCACCGTTGACGGAGATACGCAGTATTTT.

This clonotype showed up just a few times. The chain carries TRBV7-6 and TRBJ2-7; D possibly corresponds to TRBD2 (6 bases). CDR3 length: 14 residues. Looked up from germline, CDR1 is SGHVS and CDR2 is FNYEAQ. V gave up 5 bases and J gave up 3 bases, with 14 bases separating them. The CDR3 reads CASSPRGSNYEQYF. As DNA, the CDR3 is TGTGCCAGCAGCCCCCGGGGGTCGAACTACGAGCAGTACTTC.

The chain combines TRBV3-1 with TRBJ2-1, with 9 bases lining up with TRBD2. Germline-derived CDR1 and CDR2 are LGHDT and YNNKEL (reference sequence). CDR3 length: 16 residues. J was trimmed by 9 bases and V by 2 bases; bases with no gene match: 11. The CDR3 protein is CASSQYLAGVGGEQFF. The CDR3 DNA sequence: TGTGCCAGCAGCCAATATTTAGCGGGGGTTGGAGGTGAGCAGTTCTTC.

The chain is built from TRBV5-1 and TRBJ2-1; 8 bases line up with TRBD2. The CDR3 runs to 15 residues. Germline CDR1 reads SGHRS; CDR2 reads YFSETQ. V dropped 0 bases and J dropped 7; count of bases not matched to a gene: 6. Here the CDR3 reads CASSLVRGGLNEQFF. The DNA of the CDR3 is TGCGCCAGCAGCTTGGTACGGGGGGGCCTGAATGAGCAGTTCTTC.